This T cell receptor (beta chain) was sequenced for a study of CD8+ T cells in alopecia areata (dated by TCRdb to the late 2010s). Turning to the overall study: Treated patients were enrolled in an open-label pilot trial of oral tofacitinib, 5 to 10 mg twice daily, for moderate-to-severe alopecia areata. Tofacitinib was administered for 6 to 18 months, and 6 months of follow-up off drug were then conducted to assess delayed response and recurrence. High-throughput TCRbeta sequencing was used to examine T cell clonal expansion in alopecia areata in both the C3H/HeJ mouse model and human patients. Human TCRbeta sequencing covered scalp tissue and sorted CD4+ and CD8+ peripheral blood T cells from patchy and totalis/universalis alopecia areata patients and healthy controls. Patients on tofacitinib were biopsied at baseline and after 4 and 24 weeks of treatment, and several of the patients also had a later scalp biopsy. Clonality in the scalp was compared among normal scalp (n=4), patchy alopecia areata scalp (n=8), and alopecia totalis/universalis scalp (n=8). RNA came from the PAXgene miRNA kit for fixed scalp, the miRNeasy kit for PBMCs, and the RNeasy kit for mouse skin. TCRbeta CDR3 regions were amplified by immunoSEQ multiplex PCR using 35 Vbeta forward and 13 Jbeta reverse primers. Results and caveats for the whole study, not just this receptor: Unlike mouse skin, where gammadelta T cells dominate, normal human skin contains resident alphabeta T cells that get sequenced too, which complicates analysis of the scalp TCR repertoire. Compared with normal scalp, lesional scalp had higher clonality and more expanded CD8+ clones, particularly in alopecia totalis/universalis, a pattern that suggests antigenic drive. Compared with mice, TCR sequences shared between patients were less clear, possibly partly because of HLA diversity across the patient population.

The time point label corresponds to: baseline before oral tofacitinib. Lesional scalp punch biopsies and peripheral blood were collected from alopecia areata patients. PBMCs were isolated by density centrifugation and stained for CD3, CD4 and CD8, and CD4+ and CD8+ T cells were sorted on a FACSAria. The library was produced with the immunoSEQ multiplex PCR assay. RNA was extracted from all samples and reverse transcribed into cDNA as template for TCR sequencing. SuperScript III was used for first-strand cDNA synthesis, primed with a 2:1 mix of oligo-dT and random hexamers. A synthetic immune receptor repertoire was used to gauge amplification bias, and whatever bias remained was removed computationally. In the original analysis: Raw reads were preprocessed for error removal, and CDR3 was defined according to IMGT conventions as running from the conserved cysteine to phenylalanine. Clonality was computed as 1 minus the Shannon entropy, with the entropy normalized by log2 of the number of productive unique TCRs. Whether scalp clones were CD4 or CD8 was inferred by matching scalp TCRbeta sequences against CD4 and CD8 repertoires sorted from blood. TCRdb holds this immuneACCESS table with in-frame rearrangements only. Some clones are missing; in checked studies, unresolved V genes explain under half, and the rest has no known cause. V, J and clone size reflect that table, while D and trimming were determined from the DNA. This sample lists 200,000 to 250,000 clones; 65% to 70% were detected once. Approximately 1.2% of the sample lies in the top ten.

In the germline V gene, CDR1 corresponds to SQVTM and CDR2 to ANQGSEA. V gives up 5 bases and J gives up 3 bases, and the segment between their germline ends measures 14 bases. The CDR3 starts with the cysteine, ends with the phenylalanine, and has 13 residues. This entry keeps only the CDR3 DNA: 39 bases, framed from base 1. Note on this clone: What this receptor recognizes is not known. It has no much larger one-base neighbor in the sample; base qualities were not kept.

This sequence uses TRBV29-1 and TRBJ2-7, with no D gene named confidently. The source of this sequence is a human donor with alopecia areata. Sample: CD4+ T cells sorted from blood, taken at week 0. The DNA sequence is given as TGCAGCGTTCAAACCGGGTCTTACTACGAGCAGTACTTC. This codes for CSVQTGSYYEQYF.